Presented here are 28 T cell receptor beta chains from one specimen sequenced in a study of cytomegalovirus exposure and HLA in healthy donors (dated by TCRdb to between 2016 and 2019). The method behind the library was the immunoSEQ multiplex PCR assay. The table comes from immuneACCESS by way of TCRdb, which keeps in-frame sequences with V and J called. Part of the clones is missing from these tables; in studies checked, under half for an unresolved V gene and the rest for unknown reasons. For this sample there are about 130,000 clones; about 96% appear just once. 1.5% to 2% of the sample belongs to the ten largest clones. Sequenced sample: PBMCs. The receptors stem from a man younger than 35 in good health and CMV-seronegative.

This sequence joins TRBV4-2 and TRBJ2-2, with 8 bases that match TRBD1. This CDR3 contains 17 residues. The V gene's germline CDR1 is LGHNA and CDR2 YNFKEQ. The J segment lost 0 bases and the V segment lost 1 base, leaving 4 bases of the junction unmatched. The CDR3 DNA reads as TGTGCCAGCAGCCAAGGACAGGGGAACGCGAACACCGGGGAGCTGTTTTTT. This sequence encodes CASSQGQGNANTGELFF.

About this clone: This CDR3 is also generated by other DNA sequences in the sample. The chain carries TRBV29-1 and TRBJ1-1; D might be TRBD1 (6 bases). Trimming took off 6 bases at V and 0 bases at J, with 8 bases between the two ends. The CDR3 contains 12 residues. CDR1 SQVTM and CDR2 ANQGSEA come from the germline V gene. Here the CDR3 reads CSVGQMNTEAFF. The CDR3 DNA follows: TGCAGCGTAGGACAGATGAACACTGAAGCTTTCTTT.

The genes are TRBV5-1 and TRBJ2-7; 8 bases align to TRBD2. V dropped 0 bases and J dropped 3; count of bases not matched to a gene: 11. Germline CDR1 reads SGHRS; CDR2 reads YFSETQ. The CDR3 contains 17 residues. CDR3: CASSLGGRGAGGYEQYF. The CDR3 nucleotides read TGCGCCAGCAGCTTGGGAGGGCGCGGTGCGGGAGGCTACGAGCAGTACTTC.

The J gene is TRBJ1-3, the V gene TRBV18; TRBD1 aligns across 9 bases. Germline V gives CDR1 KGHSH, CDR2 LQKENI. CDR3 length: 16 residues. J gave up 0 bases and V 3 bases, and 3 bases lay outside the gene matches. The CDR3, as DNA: TGTGCCAGCTCACCCACGGGACAGGGCTCTGGAAACACCATATATTTT. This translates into CASSPTGQGSGNTIYF.

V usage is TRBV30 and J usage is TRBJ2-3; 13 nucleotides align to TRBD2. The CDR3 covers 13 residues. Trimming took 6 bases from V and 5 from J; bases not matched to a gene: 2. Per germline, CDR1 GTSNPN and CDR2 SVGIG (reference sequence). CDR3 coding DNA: TGTGCCTGTCGGACTAGCGGGAGAGATACGCAGTATTTT. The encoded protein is CACRTSGRDTQYF.

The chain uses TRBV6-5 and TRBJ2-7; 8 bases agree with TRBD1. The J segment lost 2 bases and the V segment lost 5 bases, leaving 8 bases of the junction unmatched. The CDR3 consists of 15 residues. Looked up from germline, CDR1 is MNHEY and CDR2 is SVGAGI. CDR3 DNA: TGTGCCAGCAGTATGAATCAGGGGGCGACCTACGAGCAGTACTTC. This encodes CASSMNQGATYEQYF.

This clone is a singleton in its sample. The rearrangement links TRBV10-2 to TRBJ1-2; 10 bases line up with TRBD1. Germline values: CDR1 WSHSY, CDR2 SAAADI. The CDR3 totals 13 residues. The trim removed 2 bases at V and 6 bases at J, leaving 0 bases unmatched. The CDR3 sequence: CASSEGQGDGYTF. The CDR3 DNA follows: TGCGCCAGCAGTGAGGGACAGGGGGATGGCTACACCTTC.

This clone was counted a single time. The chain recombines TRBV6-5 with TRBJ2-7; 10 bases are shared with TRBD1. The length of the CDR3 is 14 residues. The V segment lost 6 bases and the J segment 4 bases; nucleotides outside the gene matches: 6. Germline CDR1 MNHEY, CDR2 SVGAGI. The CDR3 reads CASRLGQGGYEQYF. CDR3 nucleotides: TGTGCCAGCAGACTCGGACAGGGGGGATACGAGCAGTACTTC.

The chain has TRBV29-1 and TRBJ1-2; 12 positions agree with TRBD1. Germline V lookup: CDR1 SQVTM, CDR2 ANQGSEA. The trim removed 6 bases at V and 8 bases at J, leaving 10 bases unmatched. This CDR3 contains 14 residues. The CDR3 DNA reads TGCAGCGTAAATCCGGGACAGGGGGCGCGAGGCTACACCTTC. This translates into CSVNPGQGARGYTF.

CDR3 protein: CASSPRLDGQFF. The CDR3 DNA sequence: TGTGCCAGCAGCCCCAGACTAGATGGGCAGTTCTTC. The V gene is TRBV11-3, the J gene TRBJ2-1; D perhaps matches TRBD2 (6 bases). Germline CDR1 SGHNT, CDR2 YENEEA. With 5 bases removed from V and 12 bases from J, the gap between germline ends came to 14 bases. The CDR3 has 12 amino acids.

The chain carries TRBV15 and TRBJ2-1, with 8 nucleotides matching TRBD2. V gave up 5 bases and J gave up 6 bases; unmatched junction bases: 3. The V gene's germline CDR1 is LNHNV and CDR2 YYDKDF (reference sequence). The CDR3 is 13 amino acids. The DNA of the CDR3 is TGTGCCACCAGCGTAGGGACTAGCAATGAGCAGTTCTTC. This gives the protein CATSVGTSNEQFF.

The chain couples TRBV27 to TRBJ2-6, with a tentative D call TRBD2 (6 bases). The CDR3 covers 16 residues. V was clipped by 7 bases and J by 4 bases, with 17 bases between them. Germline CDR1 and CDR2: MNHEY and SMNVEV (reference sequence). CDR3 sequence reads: CASTSGEAWGANVLTF. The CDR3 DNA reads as TGTGCCAGCACCTCGGGGGAGGCCTGGGGGGCCAACGTCCTGACTTTC.

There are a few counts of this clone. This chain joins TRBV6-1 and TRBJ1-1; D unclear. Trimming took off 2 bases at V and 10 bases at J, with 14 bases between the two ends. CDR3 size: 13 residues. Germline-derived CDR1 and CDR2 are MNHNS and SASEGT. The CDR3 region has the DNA TGTGCCAGCAGTGAACGGGAAGGGCTTAGAGCTTTCTTT. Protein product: CASSEREGLRAFF.

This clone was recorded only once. The CDR3 nucleotides read TGTGCCAGCTGTACCGGGACTAGCGGTAATGAGCAGTTCTTC. This gives the protein CASCTGTSGNEQFF. The chain has TRBV2 and TRBJ2-1; 11 nucleotides line up with TRBD2. CDR1 and CDR2 from the germline V gene are SNHLY and FYNNEI. The CDR3 loop spans 14 amino acids. The V and J ends lost 8 bases and 7 bases, in that order; junction bases with no gene match: 7. Filled out from reference TRBV2 and TRBJ2-1, the complete variable domain reads EPEVTQTPSHQVTQMGQEVILRCVPISNHLYFYWYRQILGQKVEFLVSFYNNEISEKSEIFDDQFSVERPDGSNFTLKIRSTKLEDSAMYFCASCTGTSGNEQFFGPGTRLTVL.

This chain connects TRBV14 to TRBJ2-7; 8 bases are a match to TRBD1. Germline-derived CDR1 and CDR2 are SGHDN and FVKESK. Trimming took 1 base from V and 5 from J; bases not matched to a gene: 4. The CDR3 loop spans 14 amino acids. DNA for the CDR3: TGTGCCAGCAGCCAAGCAGGGGGCTGGGACGAGCAGTACTTC. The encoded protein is CASSQAGGWDEQYF.

CDR3 coding DNA: TGTGCCAGCAGCCCCGGGACAGGCACAGATACGCAGTATTTT. As protein: CASSPGTGTDTQYF. This sequence joins TRBV5-4 and TRBJ2-3; 7 bases map to TRBD1. Trimming took 4 bases from V and 1 from J; bases not matched to a gene: 3. This CDR3 has 14 residues. CDR1 and CDR2 from the germline V gene are SGHNT and YYREEE (reference sequence). Full variable domain (remainder filled in from reference TRBV5-4 and TRBJ2-3): ETGVTQSPTHLIKTRGQQVTLRCSSQSGHNTVSWYQQALGQGPQFIFQYYREEENGRGNFPPRFSGLQFPNYSSELNVNALELDDSALYLCASSPGTGTDTQYFGPGTRLTVL.

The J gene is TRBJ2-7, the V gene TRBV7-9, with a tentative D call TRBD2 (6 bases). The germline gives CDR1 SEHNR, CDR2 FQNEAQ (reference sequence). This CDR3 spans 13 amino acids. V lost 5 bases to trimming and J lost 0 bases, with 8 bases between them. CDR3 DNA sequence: TGTGCCAGCAGCCGGGAGAGCTCCTACGAGCAGTACTTC. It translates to CASSRESSYEQYF.

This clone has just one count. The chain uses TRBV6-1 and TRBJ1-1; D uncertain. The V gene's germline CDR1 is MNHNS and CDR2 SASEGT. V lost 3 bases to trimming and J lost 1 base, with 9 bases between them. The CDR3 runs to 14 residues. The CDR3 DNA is TGTGCCAGCAGTGAGAGGAGAGAGAACACTGAAGCTTTCTTT. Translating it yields CASSERRENTEAFF.

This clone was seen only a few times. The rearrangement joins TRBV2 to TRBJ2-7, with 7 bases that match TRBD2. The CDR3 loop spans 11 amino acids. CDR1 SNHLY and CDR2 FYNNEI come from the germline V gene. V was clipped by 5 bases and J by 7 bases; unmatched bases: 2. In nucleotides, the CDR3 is TGTGCCAGCAGTCCCGGGGGGGAGCAGTACTTC. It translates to CASSPGGEQYF. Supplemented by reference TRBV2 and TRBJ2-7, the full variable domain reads EPEVTQTPSHQVTQMGQEVILRCVPISNHLYFYWYRQILGQKVEFLVSFYNNEISEKSEIFDDQFSVERPDGSNFTLKIRSTKLEDSAMYFCASSPGGEQYFGPGTRLTVT.

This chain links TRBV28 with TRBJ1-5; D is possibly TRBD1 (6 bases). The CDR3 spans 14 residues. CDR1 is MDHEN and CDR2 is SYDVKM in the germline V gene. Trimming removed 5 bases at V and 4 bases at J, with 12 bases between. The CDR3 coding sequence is TGTGCCAGCAGTCCGGACAGTCGAAATCAGCCCCAGCATTTT. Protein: CASSPDSRNQPQHF.

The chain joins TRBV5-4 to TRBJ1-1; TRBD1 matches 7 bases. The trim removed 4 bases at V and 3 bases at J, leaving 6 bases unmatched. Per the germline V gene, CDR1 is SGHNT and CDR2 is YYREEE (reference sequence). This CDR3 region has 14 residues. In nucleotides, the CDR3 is TGTGCCAGCAGCCGACAGGGAAAGGACACTGAAGCTTTCTTT. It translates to CASSRQGKDTEAFF.

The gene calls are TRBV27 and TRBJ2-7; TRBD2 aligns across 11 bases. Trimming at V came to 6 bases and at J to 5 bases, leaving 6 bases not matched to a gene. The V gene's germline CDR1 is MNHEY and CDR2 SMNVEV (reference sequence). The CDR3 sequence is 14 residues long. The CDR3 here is CASSALAGENEQYF. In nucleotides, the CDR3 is TGTGCCAGCAGCGCACTAGCGGGAGAAAACGAGCAGTACTTC.

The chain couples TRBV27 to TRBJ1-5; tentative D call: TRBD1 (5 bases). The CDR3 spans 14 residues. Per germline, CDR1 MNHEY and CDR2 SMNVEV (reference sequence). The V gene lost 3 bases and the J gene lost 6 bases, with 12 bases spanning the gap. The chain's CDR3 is CASSFHGAGQPQHF. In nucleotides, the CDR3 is TGTGCCAGCAGTTTTCATGGGGCTGGTCAGCCCCAGCATTTT.

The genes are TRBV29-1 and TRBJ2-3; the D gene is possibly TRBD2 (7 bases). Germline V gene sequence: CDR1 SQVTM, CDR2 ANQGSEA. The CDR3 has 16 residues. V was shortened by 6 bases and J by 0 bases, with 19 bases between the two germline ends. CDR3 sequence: CSVWGPASGSTDTQYF. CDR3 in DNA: TGCAGCGTCTGGGGGCCAGCTAGCGGTAGCACAGATACGCAGTATTTT.

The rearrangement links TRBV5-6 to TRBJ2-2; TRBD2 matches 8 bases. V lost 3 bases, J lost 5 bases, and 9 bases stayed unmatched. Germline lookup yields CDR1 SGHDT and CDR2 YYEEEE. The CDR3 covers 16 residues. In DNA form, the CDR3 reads TGTGCCAGCAGCTCTTCCGCGGGAGGCGCAACCGGGGAGCTGTTTTTT. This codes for CASSSSAGGATGELFF.

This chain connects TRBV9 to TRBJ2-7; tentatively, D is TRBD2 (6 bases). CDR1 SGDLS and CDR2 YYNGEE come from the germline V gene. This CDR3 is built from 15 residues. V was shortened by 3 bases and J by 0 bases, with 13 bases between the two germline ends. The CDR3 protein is CASSAEGEDSYEQYF. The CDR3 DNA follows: TGTGCCAGCAGCGCCGAAGGGGAGGACTCCTACGAGCAGTACTTC.

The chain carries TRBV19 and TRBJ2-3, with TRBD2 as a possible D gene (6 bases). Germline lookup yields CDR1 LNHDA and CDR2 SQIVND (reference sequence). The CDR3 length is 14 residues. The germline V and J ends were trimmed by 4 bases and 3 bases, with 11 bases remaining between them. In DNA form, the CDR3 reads TGTGCCAGTAGTACGGGCGGGACGACAGATACGCAGTATTTT. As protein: CASSTGGTTDTQYF.

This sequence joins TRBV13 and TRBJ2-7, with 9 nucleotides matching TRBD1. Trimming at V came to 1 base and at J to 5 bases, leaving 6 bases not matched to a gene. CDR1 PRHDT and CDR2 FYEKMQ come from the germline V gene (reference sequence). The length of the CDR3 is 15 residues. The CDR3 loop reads CASSLEGQGGHEQYF. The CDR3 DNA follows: TGTGCCAGCAGCTTAGAGGGACAGGGTGGCCACGAGCAGTACTTC.